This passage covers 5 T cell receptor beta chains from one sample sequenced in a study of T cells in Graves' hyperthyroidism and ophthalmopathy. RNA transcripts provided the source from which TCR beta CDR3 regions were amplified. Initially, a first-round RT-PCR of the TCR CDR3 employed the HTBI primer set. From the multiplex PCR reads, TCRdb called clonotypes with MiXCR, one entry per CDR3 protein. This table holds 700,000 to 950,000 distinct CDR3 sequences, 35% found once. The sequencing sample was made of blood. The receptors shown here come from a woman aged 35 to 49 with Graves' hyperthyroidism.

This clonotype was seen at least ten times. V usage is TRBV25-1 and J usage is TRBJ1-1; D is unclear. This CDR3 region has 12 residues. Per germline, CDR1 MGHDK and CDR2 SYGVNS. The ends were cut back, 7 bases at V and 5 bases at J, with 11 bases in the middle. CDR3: CASTLGDTEAFF. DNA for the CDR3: TGTGCCAGCACCCTTGGGGATACTGAAGCTTTCTTT.

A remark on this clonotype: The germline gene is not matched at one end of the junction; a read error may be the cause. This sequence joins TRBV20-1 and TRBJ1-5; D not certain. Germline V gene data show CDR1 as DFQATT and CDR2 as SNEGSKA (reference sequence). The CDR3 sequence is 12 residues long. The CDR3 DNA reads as TGCAGTGCTAAAGACTCCAATAAGCCCCAGCATTTT. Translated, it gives CSAKDSNKPQHF.

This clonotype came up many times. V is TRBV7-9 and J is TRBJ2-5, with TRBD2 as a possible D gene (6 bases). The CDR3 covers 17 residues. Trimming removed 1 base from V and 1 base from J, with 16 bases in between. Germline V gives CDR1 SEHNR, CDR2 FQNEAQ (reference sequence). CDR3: CASSLGLMGGSQETQYF. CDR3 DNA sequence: TGTGCCAGCAGCTTAGGGCTTATGGGGGGAAGCCAAGAGACCCAGTACTTC.

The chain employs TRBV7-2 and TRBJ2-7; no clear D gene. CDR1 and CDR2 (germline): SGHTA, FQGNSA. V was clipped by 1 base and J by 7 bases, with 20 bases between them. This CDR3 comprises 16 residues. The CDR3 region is CASSLELDLLWGEQYF. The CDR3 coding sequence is TGTGCCAGCAGCTTAGAGTTAGACCTCCTATGGGGTGAGCAGTACTTC.

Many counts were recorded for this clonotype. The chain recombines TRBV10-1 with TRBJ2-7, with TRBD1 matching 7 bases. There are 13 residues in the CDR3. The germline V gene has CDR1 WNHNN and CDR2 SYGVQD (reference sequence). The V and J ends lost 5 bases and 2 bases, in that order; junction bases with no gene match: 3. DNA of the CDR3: TGCGCCAGCAGTACGGGACAGACCTACGAGCAGTACTTC. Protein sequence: CASSTGQTYEQYF.